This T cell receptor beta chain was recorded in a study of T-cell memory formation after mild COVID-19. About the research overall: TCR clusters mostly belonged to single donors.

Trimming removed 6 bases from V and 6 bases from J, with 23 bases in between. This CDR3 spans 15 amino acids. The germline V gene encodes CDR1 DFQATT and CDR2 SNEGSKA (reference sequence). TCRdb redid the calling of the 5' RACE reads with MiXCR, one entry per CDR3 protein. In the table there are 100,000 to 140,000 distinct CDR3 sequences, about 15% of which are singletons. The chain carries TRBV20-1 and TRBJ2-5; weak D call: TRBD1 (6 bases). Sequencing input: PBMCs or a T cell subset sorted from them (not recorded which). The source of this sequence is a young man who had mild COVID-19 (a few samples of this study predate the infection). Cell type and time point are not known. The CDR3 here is CSAYSEDRLWKTQYF. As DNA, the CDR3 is TGCAGTGCCTACTCGGAAGACAGGTTATGGAAGACCCAGTACTTC.